These T cell receptor beta chains were read from a single sample in a study of healthy donors' naive CD4 and CD8 T cells. One entry per CDR3 protein, called by TCRdb with MiXCR from the reads. The sample has around 200,000 distinct CDR3 sequences, 65% to 75% seen once. The sequenced sample consisted of naive CD4+ and CD8+ T cells sorted from blood, pooled from several donors. These receptors originate from a pool of human donors in good health; the sample pools cells from several healthy donors. The CDR3 runs from the conserved cysteine through the conserved F or W. A D gene is named only where the DNA matches it firmly. Size is stated for part of the rows, as once, few or many counts, or as a class when the clone is expanded.

TRBJ2-7	.	.	TRBV29-1	CSVEEGFPYEQYF	TGCAGCGTTGAAGAGGGGTTTCCCTACGAGCAGTACTTC
TRBJ2-7	.	.	TRBV7-8	CASSLAGGSSYEQYF	TGTGCCAGCAGCTTAGCTGGTGGATCGTCCTACGAGCAGTACTTC
TRBJ1-1	.	.	TRBV6-5	CASSPGPSMNTEAFF	TGTGCCAGCAGTCCAGGGCCTTCGATGAACACTGAAGCTTTCTTT
TRBJ1-2	.	TRBD1	TRBV29-1	CSVVGPGQGVYGYTF	TGCAGCGTTGTGGGACCCGGACAGGGGGTTTATGGCTACACCTTC
TRBJ2-7	.	TRBD1	TRBV6-5	CASSYSRGLGYEQYF	TGTGCCAGCAGTTACTCCAGGGGGCTCGGCTACGAGCAGTACTTC
TRBJ2-7	.	TRBD1	TRBV29-1	CSVEGVGGSKYDEQYF	TGCAGCGTTGAGGGGGTAGGGGGCTCAAAATACGACGAGCAGTACTTC
TRBJ2-5	.	.	TRBV27	CASTDIQETQYF	TGTGCCAGCACGGACATCCAAGAGACCCAGTACTTC
TRBJ2-3	few	TRBD2	TRBV6-5	CASSPGLAGSTDTQYF	TGTGCCAGCAGCCCGGGACTAGCAGGAAGCACAGATACGCAGTATTTT
TRBJ1-1	.	.	TRBV6-5	CASSYLGAGVTEAFF	TGTGCCAGCAGTTACCTCGGGGCAGGGGTCACTGAAGCTTTCTTT
TRBJ2-7	.	.	TRBV11-2	CASSLGPGTGLGEQYF	TGTGCCAGCAGCTTAGGGCCTGGGACGGGCCTAGGCGAGCAGTACTTC
TRBJ2-7	.	TRBD2	TRBV30	CAPPREGLAYSYEQYF	TGTGCTCCACCGCGAGAGGGACTAGCGTACTCCTACGAGCAGTACTTC
TRBJ2-5	.	.	TRBV5-4	CASSPVPSGQETQYF	TGTGCCAGCAGCCCCGTCCCTAGTGGACAAGAGACCCAGTACTTC
TRBJ1-4	few	TRBD1	TRBV30	CAWTYRGLNEKLFF	TGTGCCTGGACCTACAGGGGTCTTAATGAAAAACTGTTTTTT
TRBJ1-2	.	TRBD1	TRBV5-4	CASRHVTGGELYTF	TGTGCCAGCCGTCACGTGACAGGGGGCGAACTCTACACCTTC
TRBJ2-3	.	TRBD2	TRBV6-5	CASSSPGWLAGDADTQYF	TGTGCCAGCAGTTCTCCCGGGTGGCTAGCGGGAGACGCAGATACGCAGTATTTT
TRBJ1-2	.	.	TRBV29-1	CSVLDRANYGYTF	TGCAGCGTTTTGGACCGAGCTAACTATGGCTACACCTTC
TRBJ1-2	.	TRBD1	TRBV18	CASSSSGTGVYGYTF	TGTGCCAGCTCAAGTTCCGGGACAGGGGTCTATGGCTACACCTTC
TRBJ1-5	.	.	TRBV27	CASRRAGSNQPQHF	TGTGCCAGCAGACGCGCGGGAAGCAATCAGCCCCAGCATTTT
TRBJ2-7	.	TRBD1	TRBV27	CAIWTGLGEQYF	TGTGCCATATGGACAGGGCTTGGCGAGCAGTACTTC
TRBJ1-2	.	TRBD1	TRBV2	CASSVGQTAYGYTF	TGTGCCAGCAGCGTGGGACAGACGGCCTATGGCTACACCTTC
TRBJ2-5	few	.	TRBV6-2/TRBV6-3	CASSYAGGETQYF	TGTGCCAGCAGTTACGCCGGGGGAGAGACCCAGTACTTC
TRBJ1-3	.	.	TRBV6-5	CASSYSGGSGNTIYF	TGTGCCAGCAGTTACTCGGGAGGGTCTGGAAACACCATATATTTT
TRBJ1-6	.	.	TRBV6-5	CASSYSKLIGQPNNSPLHF	TGTGCCAGCAGTTACTCGAAATTGATTGGGCAGCCCAATAATTCACCCCTCCACTTT
TRBJ1-5	once	.	TRBV20-1	CSAQSRIPNQPQHF	TGCAGTGCTCAGTCCAGGATACCTAATCAGCCTCAGCATTTT
TRBJ2-3	.	.	TRBV29-1	CSVRGDGRASTDTQYF	TGCAGCGTCAGAGGGGACGGCAGAGCTAGCACAGATACGCAGTATTTT